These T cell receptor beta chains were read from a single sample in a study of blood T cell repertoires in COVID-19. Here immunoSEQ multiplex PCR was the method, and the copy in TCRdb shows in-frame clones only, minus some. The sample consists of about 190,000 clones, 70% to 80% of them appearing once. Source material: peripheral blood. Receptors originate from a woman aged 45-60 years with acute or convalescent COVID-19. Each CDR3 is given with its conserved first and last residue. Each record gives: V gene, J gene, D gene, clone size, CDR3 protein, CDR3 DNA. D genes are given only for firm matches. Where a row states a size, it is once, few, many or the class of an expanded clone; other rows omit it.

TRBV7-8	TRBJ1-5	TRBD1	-	CASSPRQGQPQHF	TGTGCCAGCAGCCCGCGACAGGGCCAGCCCCAGCATTTT
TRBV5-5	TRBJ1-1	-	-	CASSFGVGTEAFF	TGTGCCAGCAGCTTCGGGGTCGGCACTGAAGCTTTCTTT
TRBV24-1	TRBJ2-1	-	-	CATSRRGSSYNEQFF	TGTGCCACCAGTCGCAGGGGTAGCTCCTACAATGAGCAGTTCTTC
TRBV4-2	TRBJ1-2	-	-	CASSQDSGSWAGSNYGYTF	TGTGCCAGCAGCCAAGATAGTGGGAGTTGGGCGGGTTCTAACTATGGCTACACCTTC
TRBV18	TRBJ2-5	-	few	CASSAVGAQYF	TGTGCCAGCTCAGCCGTAGGGGCCCAGTACTTC
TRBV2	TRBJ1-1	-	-	CASSGQDYTEAFF	TGTGCCAGCAGTGGGCAGGACTACACTGAAGCTTTCTTT
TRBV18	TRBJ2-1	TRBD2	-	CASSPTRGRAPNEQFF	TGTGCCAGCTCACCTACCCGCGGGAGGGCCCCGAATGAGCAGTTCTTC
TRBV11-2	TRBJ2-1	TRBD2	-	CASSLGAGGPYNEQFF	TGTGCCAGCAGCTTAGGAGCGGGAGGGCCATACAATGAGCAGTTCTTC
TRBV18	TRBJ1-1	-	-	CASSPRDSNTEAFF	TGTGCCAGCTCACCGAGGGACTCGAACACTGAAGCTTTCTTT
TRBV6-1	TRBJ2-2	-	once	CASSELVGRNTGELFF	TGTGCCAGCAGTGAACTCGTAGGGAGGAACACCGGGGAGCTGTTTTTT
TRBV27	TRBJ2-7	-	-	CASSSGLITYEQYF	TGTGCCAGCAGTTCCGGACTGATTACCTACGAGCAGTACTTC
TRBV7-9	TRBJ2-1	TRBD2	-	CASSYHDSGRFKRGLLFF	TGTGCCAGCAGCTACCATGATAGCGGGAGGTTTAAGAGGGGTCTTTTGTTCTTC
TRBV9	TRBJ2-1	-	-	CASSDPLGKGQTYNEQFF	TGTGCCAGCAGCGATCCACTCGGAAAGGGGCAAACCTACAATGAGCAGTTCTTC
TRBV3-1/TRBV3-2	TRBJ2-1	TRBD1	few	CASSQDAGGSYNEQFF	TGTGCCAGCAGCCAAGACGCAGGGGGCTCCTACAATGAGCAGTTCTTC
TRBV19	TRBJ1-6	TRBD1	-	CASSYRTGDNSPLHF	TGTGCCAGTAGTTACCGGACAGGGGACAATTCACCCCTCCACTTT
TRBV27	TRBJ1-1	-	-	CASSWGGSAEAFF	TGTGCCAGCTCCTGGGGGGGGAGCGCTGAAGCTTTCTTT
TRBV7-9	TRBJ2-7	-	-	CASSLGHLANYEQYF	TGTGCCAGCAGCTTAGGACATCTAGCGAACTACGAGCAGTACTTC
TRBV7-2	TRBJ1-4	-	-	CASSYLTGPPNEKLFF	TGTGCCAGCAGCTACCTAACAGGGCCCCCCAATGAAAAACTGTTTTTT
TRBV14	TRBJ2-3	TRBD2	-	CASSQAGGIYTDTQYF	TGTGCCAGCAGCCAAGCGGGGGGGATTTACACAGATACGCAGTATTTT
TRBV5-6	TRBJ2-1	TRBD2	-	CASSFHDGRGYNEQFF	TGTGCCAGCAGCTTCCATGACGGGAGGGGTTACAATGAGCAGTTCTTC
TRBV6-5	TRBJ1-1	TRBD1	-	CASSPRTGGDTEAFF	TGTGCCAGCAGTCCAAGGACAGGCGGCGACACTGAAGCTTTCTTT
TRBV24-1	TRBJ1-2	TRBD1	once	CATSDSGQGYGYTF	TGTGCCACCAGTGACTCCGGACAGGGGTATGGCTACACCTTC
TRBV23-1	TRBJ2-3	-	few	CASMGKADLADTQYF	TGCGCCAGCATGGGAAAAGCGGACCTGGCGGATACGCAGTATTTT
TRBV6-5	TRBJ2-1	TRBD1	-	CASNRQGAKNEQFF	TGTGCCAGCAACCGACAGGGGGCGAAAAATGAGCAGTTCTTC
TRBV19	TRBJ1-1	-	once	CASRVASTEAFF	TGTGCCAGCAGGGTGGCGTCCACTGAAGCTTTCTTT
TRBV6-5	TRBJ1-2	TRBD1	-	CASSPQIGGGYGYTF	TGTGCCAGCAGTCCCCAAATAGGGGGCGGCTATGGCTACACCTTC
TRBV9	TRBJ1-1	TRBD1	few	CASSAGQQNTEAFF	TGTGCCAGCAGCGCGGGACAGCAGAACACTGAAGCTTTCTTT
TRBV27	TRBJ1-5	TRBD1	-	CASSHQGAHANQPQHF	TGTGCCAGCAGCCATCAGGGGGCGCATGCCAATCAGCCCCAGCATTTT
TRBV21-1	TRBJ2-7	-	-	CASSPRILAREQYF	TGTGCCAGCAGCCCTCGAATTTTGGCCAGGGAGCAGTACTTC
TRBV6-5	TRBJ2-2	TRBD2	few	CATQSLAGTGELFF	TGTGCCACCCAGTCACTAGCGGGCACCGGGGAGCTGTTTTTT
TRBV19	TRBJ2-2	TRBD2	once	CASKEGGRTGELFF	TGTGCCAGTAAAGAGGGCGGGAGAACCGGGGAGCTGTTTTTT
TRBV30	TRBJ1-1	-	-	CAWSVGAGAFF	TGTGCCTGGAGTGTAGGGGCTGGAGCTTTCTTT
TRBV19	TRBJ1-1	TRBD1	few	CASSLDRRGNEAFF	TGTGCCAGTAGTCTGGACAGGAGGGGTAATGAAGCTTTCTTT
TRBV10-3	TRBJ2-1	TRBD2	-	CAISEAGSYNEQFF	TGTGCCATCAGCGAAGCGGGATCCTACAATGAGCAGTTCTTC
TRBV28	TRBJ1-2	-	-	CASSYIRVGDYGYTF	TGTGCCAGCAGTTATATACGGGTTGGAGACTATGGCTACACCTTC
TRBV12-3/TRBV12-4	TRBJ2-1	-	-	CASSSGLVDEFF	TGTGCCAGCAGTTCGGGACTCGTGGATGAGTTCTTC
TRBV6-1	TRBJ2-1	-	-	CASSEQDRSYNEQFF	TGTGCCAGCAGTGAACAGGATCGGTCCTACAATGAGCAGTTCTTC
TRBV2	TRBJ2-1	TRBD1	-	CASRGQYNEQFF	TGTGCCAGCAGGGGACAGTACAATGAGCAGTTCTTC